Listed below are T cell receptor beta chains from one sample, sequenced in a study of cytomegalovirus exposure and HLA in healthy donors. Using immunoSEQ multiplex PCR, the repertoire was profiled, and TCRdb retains in-frame clones only, with some absent. Of under 150,000 clones listed, over 60% were seen once; the top ten hold roughly 3.6%. The sample consisted of PBMCs. The receptors derive from a man aged 30 to 45 in good health and CMV-seronegative. The conserved cysteine and the conserved F or W are not part of the CDR3 here. The D gene is left open where the match is weak.

d_gene: NA; j_gene: TRBJ2-7; v_gene: TRBV19; CDR3aa: ASSPRLEARFSYEQY
d_gene: TRBD2; j_gene: TRBJ2-7; v_gene: TRBV30; CDR3aa: AWSVAGGFPSYEQY
d_gene: TRBD1; j_gene: TRBJ1-1; v_gene: TRBV6-5; CDR3aa: ASSRGGLTEAF
d_gene: NA; j_gene: TRBJ1-2; v_gene: TRBV6-6; CDR3aa: ASSYEVGTYGYT
d_gene: TRBD2; j_gene: TRBJ2-3; v_gene: TRBV2; CDR3aa: AREAGLSTDTQY
d_gene: TRBD1; j_gene: TRBJ2-5; v_gene: TRBV10-1; CDR3aa: ASSEGTGPQETQY
d_gene: TRBD1; j_gene: TRBJ2-5; v_gene: TRBV19; CDR3aa: ASSIPSVPGQGATHQETQY
d_gene: TRBD2; j_gene: TRBJ2-6; v_gene: TRBV5-6; CDR3aa: ASSLVGRVSGANVLT
d_gene: TRBD1; j_gene: TRBJ1-1; v_gene: TRBV7-6; CDR3aa: ASSYPGQTNTEAF
d_gene: NA; j_gene: TRBJ1-3; v_gene: TRBV30; CDR3aa: AWVHRGLSGNTIY
d_gene: NA; j_gene: TRBJ1-6; v_gene: TRBV9; CDR3aa: ASSPHYNSPLH
d_gene: NA; j_gene: TRBJ1-1; v_gene: TRBV4-3; CDR3aa: ASSQEAQLNTEAF
d_gene: TRBD1; j_gene: TRBJ2-7; v_gene: TRBV28; CDR3aa: ASTLRTGGIYEQY
d_gene: TRBD1; j_gene: TRBJ2-3; v_gene: TRBV10-3; CDR3aa: AISEPRDREIDTQY
d_gene: TRBD1; j_gene: TRBJ2-1; v_gene: TRBV9; CDR3aa: ASTVGGTGDRNEQF
d_gene: NA; j_gene: TRBJ1-5; v_gene: TRBV10-3; CDR3aa: AISDAGRLNQPQH
d_gene: TRBD2; j_gene: TRBJ2-2; v_gene: TRBV4-2; CDR3aa: ASSQAVAGDTGELF
d_gene: TRBD2; j_gene: TRBJ2-1; v_gene: TRBV27; CDR3aa: ASSSGLAVNEQF